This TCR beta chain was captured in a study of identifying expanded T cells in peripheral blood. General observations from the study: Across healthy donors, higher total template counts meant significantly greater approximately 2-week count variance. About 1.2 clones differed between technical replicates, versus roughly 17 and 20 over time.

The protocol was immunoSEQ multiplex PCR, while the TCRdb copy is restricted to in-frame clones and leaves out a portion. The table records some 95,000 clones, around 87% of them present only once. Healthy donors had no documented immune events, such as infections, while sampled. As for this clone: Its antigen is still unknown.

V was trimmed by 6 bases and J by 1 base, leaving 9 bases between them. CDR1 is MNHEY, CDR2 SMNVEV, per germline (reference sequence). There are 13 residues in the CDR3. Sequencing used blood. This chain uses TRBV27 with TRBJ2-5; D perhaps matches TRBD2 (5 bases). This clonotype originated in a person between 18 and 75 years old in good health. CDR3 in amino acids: CASRATTQETQYF. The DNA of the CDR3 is TGTGCCAGCAGAGCGACTACCCAAGAGACCCAGTACTTC.